The entry below gives a single T cell receptor beta chain sequence along with its context. Its antigen is unknown. One entry per CDR3 protein, without DNA, is what TCRdb gives after re-calling the 5' RACE reads. The sample has approximately 420,000 distinct CDR3 sequences. The data were obtained in a study of T cells expressing NK-cell markers. Study-level information: Underlying the TCR beta repertoires were sorted CD3+CD56+NKG2C+, CD3+CD56+NKG2C- and CD3+CD56-NKG2C+ T cells.

Overall study findings and caveats: Expanded NKG2C+ T cell clones had unclear HCMV specificity.

Sequences were obtained from blood T cells: a sorted CD56 or NKG2C T cell subset, CD4+ or CD8+ T cells, or bulk PBMC T cells (not recorded which). This sequence originates from a woman between 45 and 65 years old in good health.

CDR3 sequence reads: CSANAESPEASGEFF. The V gene is TRBV20-1, the J gene TRBJ2-1; the D call of TRBD2 rests on TCRdb alone, since no DNA is present to check it. This CDR3 is 15 amino acids long. Looked up from germline, CDR1 is DFQATT and CDR2 is SNEGSKA (reference sequence).